A selection of T cell receptor beta chains follows, all from one sample in a study of shared clonotypes between healthy human individuals. Profiling relied on immunoSEQ multiplex PCR, and the TCRdb table lists in-frame clones only, not all of them. The table shows 2 million to 2.5 million clones, with approximately 93% occurring only once. The sample consisted of naive CD4+ T cells from PBMCs. All receptors come from a man between 18 and 29 years old in good health. Some clones in this sample may be carry-over from other donors' samples. Each CDR3 is given with its conserved first and last residue. The D gene is left open where the match is weak. The size of a clone is reported for some rows only, either as once, few or many, or as a class for expanded clones.

TRBJ2-7 TRBV11-1 - TRBD1 CASSARQGSYEQYF TGTGCCAGCAGCGCTCGACAGGGGTCCTACGAGCAGTACTTC
TRBJ2-2 TRBV7-3 - - CASSLMGAYTGELFF TGTGCCAGCAGCTTAATGGGGGCTTACACCGGGGAGCTGTTTTTT
TRBJ1-1 TRBV30 - - CAWGGRTPGGTEAFF TGTGCCTGGGGGGGGAGGACACCGGGAGGAACTGAAGCTTTCTTT
TRBJ2-1 TRBV9 - TRBD2 CASSPRLAGYNEQFF TGTGCCAGCAGCCCGCGGCTAGCGGGCTACAATGAGCAGTTCTTC
TRBJ2-5 TRBV13 - TRBD1 CASSSNSNRGRETQYF TGTGCCAGCAGCTCAAACTCCAACAGGGGGCGGGAGACCCAGTACTTC
TRBJ2-3 TRBV5-8 once - CASSGFSYTDTQYF TGTGCCAGCAGCGGTTTTAGTTACACAGATACGCAGTATTTT
TRBJ2-7 TRBV2 once - CASRVTGPSYEQYF TGTGCCAGCAGGGTTACAGGGCCGTCCTACGAGCAGTACTTC
TRBJ2-1 TRBV14 - - CASSRAIFYNEQFF TGTGCCAGCAGCCGAGCCATCTTTTACAATGAGCAGTTCTTC
TRBJ1-2 TRBV5-1 - TRBD1 CASSLAPTGGSGYTF TGCGCCAGCAGCTTGGCCCCGACAGGGGGCTCGGGCTACACCTTC
TRBJ1-1 TRBV5-1 - - CASSGRTLNTEAFF TGCGCCAGCAGCGGGCGGACGTTAAACACTGAAGCTTTCTTT
TRBJ1-2 TRBV6-5 - TRBD1 CASSRLTGAYGYTF TGTGCCAGCAGTCGCCTGACAGGGGCCTATGGCTACACCTTC
TRBJ1-1 TRBV30 - - CAWRSQLFEAFF TGTGCCTGGAGGAGCCAGTTATTTGAAGCTTTCTTT
TRBJ2-5 TRBV25-1 - - CASRVVETQYF TGTGCCAGCAGAGTTGTAGAGACCCAGTACTTC
TRBJ1-1 TRBV2 few - CASSTQRVNTEAFF TGTGCCAGCAGTACACAAAGGGTGAACACTGAAGCTTTCTTT
TRBJ2-1 TRBV20-1 - - CSPGRPGEQFF TGCAGTCCAGGCAGGCCTGGTGAGCAGTTCTTC
TRBJ2-3 TRBV5-1 once TRBD2 CASTRLAGATDTQYF TGCGCCAGCACCAGGCTAGCGGGAGCCACAGATACGCAGTATTTT
TRBJ1-1 TRBV7-3 - TRBD1 CASSSTGATEAFF TGTGCCAGCAGCTCCACAGGGGCCACTGAAGCTTTCTTT
TRBJ1-2 TRBV5-1 - - CASSSGQREYGYTF TGCGCCAGCAGCTCGGGTCAGCGCGAATATGGCTACACCTTC
TRBJ1-5 TRBV6-6 - TRBD1 CASSILRGNQPQHF TGTGCCAGCAGTATCCTCAGGGGGAATCAGCCCCAGCATTTT
TRBJ2-5 TRBV7-2 once TRBD2 CASSLMGLQETQYF TGTGCCAGCAGCCTAATGGGACTACAAGAGACCCAGTACTTC
TRBJ1-1 TRBV7-9 few TRBD1 CASSPGDRTEAFF TGTGCCAGCAGCCCAGGGGACAGGACTGAAGCTTTCTTT
TRBJ1-2 TRBV28 - - CASSLSFKGHGYTF TGTGCCAGCAGTTTAAGCTTCAAGGGGCACGGCTACACCTTC
TRBJ2-5 TRBV18 - TRBD1 CASSRTGGETQYF TGTGCCAGCTCTCGTACAGGGGGTGAGACCCAGTACTTC
TRBJ2-4 TRBV30 - TRBD2 CAWGTSGLIAKNIQYF TGTGCCTGGGGGACTAGCGGCTTGATAGCCAAAAACATTCAGTACTTC
TRBJ1-2 TRBV5-1 - - CASSLGPSNYGYTF TGCGCCAGCAGCTTGGGCCCCTCTAACTATGGCTACACCTTC
TRBJ2-7 TRBV6-1 - - CASGAVPYEQYF TGTGCCAGCGGGGCGGTCCCCTACGAGCAGTACTTC
TRBJ2-5 TRBV5-1 - TRBD1 CASSWSGQGIETQYF TGCGCCAGCAGCTGGTCGGGACAGGGGATTGAGACCCAGTACTTC
TRBJ1-6 TRBV27 - - CASSSFTGGPHSPLHF TGTGCCAGCAGTTCCTTCACGGGGGGCCCTCATTCACCCCTCCACTTT
TRBJ2-2 TRBV6-1 - TRBD2 CASRAGTSGLGELFF TGTGCCAGCAGGGCTGGGACTAGCGGACTCGGGGAGCTGTTTTTT
TRBJ1-2 TRBV18 - - CASSERVGNYGYTF TGTGCCAGCTCCGAGAGGGTTGGAAACTATGGCTACACCTTC
TRBJ2-4 TRBV4-3 - - CASSQDVPLVDKNIQYF TGCGCCAGCAGCCAAGACGTACCGCTGGTGGACAAAAACATTCAGTACTTC
TRBJ2-7 TRBV28 - - CASRESSYEQYF TGTGCCAGCAGGGAGTCCTCCTACGAGCAGTACTTC
TRBJ2-1 TRBV7-3 - - CASSLQRGRGNEQFF TGTGCCAGCAGCCTACAGCGAGGTCGGGGCAATGAGCAGTTCTTC
TRBJ2-1 TRBV6-1 - TRBD2 CASSSLARPYNEQFF TGTGCCAGCAGTTCACTAGCGAGGCCCTACAATGAGCAGTTCTTC
TRBJ1-2 TRBV28 - TRBD1 CASSLVRQGWGYTF TGTGCCAGCAGTTTGGTCCGACAGGGTTGGGGCTACACCTTC
TRBJ1-2 TRBV28 - - CAIPQAYGYTF TGTGCCATCCCTCAGGCTTATGGCTACACCTTC